This TCR beta chain was recorded in a study of blood T cell repertoires in COVID-19. This clone was seen a single time. The germline V gene has CDR1 SGHNT and CDR2 YYREEE (reference sequence). The CDR3 spans 14 residues. Trimming removed 2 bases from V and 1 base from J; junction bases left unmatched: 2. Original analysis: Reference gene primer amplification gave nucleated cell count estimates. Profiled with immunoSEQ multiplex PCR; TCRdb holds only in-frame clones, not every one. The D gene and trimming were derived from the DNA, and the V and J assignments and clone size from that table. The data show around 100,000 clones, about nine tenths seen once.

This receptor was obtained from a man aged 18 to 29 with COVID-19, enrolled during active disease. The sequenced material came from peripheral blood. The V gene is TRBV5-4, the J gene TRBJ2-7, with 8 nucleotides matching TRBD2. Here the CDR3 reads CASSLAGVSYEQYF. The CDR3, as DNA: TGTGCCAGCAGCTTAGCGGGAGTGTCCTACGAGCAGTACTTC.